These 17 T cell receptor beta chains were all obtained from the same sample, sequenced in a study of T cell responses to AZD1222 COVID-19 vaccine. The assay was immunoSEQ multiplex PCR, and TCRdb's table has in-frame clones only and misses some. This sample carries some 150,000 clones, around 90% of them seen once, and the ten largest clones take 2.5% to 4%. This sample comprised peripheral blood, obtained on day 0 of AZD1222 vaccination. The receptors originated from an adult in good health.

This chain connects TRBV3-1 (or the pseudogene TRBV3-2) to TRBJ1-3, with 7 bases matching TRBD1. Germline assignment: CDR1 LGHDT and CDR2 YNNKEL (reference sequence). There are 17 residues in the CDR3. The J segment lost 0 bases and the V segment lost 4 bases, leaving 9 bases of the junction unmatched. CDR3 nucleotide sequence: TGTGCCAGCAGCCGGTCGGGGGGACAGCACTCTGGAAACACCATATATTTT. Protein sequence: CASSRSGGQHSGNTIYF.

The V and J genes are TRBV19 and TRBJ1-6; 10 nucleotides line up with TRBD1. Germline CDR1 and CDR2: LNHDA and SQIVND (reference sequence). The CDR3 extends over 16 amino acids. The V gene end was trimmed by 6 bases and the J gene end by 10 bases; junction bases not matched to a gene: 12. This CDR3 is CASSSHRQGAKSPLHF. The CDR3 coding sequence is TGTGCCAGTAGCAGCCACCGACAGGGGGCGAAATCACCCCTCCACTTT.

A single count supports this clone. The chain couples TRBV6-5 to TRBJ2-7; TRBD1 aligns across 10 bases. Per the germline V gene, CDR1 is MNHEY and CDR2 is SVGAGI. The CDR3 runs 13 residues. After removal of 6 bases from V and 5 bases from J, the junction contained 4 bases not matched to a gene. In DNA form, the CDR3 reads TGTGCCAGCAGGAGGGACAGGGGCCACGAGCAGTACTTC. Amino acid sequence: CASRRDRGHEQYF.

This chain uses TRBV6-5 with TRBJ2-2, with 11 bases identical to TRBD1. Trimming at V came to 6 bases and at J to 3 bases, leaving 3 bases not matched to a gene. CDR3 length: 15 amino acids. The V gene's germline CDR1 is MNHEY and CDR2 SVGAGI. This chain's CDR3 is CASRRDRGDTGELFF. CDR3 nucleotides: TGTGCCAGCAGGCGGGACAGGGGGGACACCGGGGAGCTGTTTTTT.

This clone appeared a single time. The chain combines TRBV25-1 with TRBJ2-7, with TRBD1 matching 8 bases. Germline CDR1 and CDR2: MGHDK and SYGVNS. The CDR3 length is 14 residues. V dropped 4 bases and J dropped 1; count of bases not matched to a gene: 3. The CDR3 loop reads CASSATGESYEQYF. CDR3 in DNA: TGTGCCAGCAGTGCGACAGGGGAGTCCTACGAGCAGTACTTC.

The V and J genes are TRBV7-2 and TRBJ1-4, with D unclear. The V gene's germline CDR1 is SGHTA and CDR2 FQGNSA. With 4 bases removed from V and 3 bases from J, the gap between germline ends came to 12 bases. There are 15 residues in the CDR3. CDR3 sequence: CASSSQTGANEKLFF. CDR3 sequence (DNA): TGTGCCAGCAGCTCCCAAACCGGGGCTAATGAAAAACTGTTTTTT.

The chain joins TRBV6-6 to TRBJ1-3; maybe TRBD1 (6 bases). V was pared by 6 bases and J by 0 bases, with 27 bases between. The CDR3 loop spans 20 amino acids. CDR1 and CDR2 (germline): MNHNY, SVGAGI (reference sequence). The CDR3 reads CASSGRIDRSSKSSGNTIYF. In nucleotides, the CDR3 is TGTGCCAGCAGCGGGAGGATAGACAGGTCTTCGAAGAGCTCTGGAAACACCATATATTTT.

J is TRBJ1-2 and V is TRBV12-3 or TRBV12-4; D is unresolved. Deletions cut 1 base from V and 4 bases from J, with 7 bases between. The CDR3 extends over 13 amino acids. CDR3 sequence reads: CASSLGQLYGYTF. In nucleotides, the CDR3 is TGTGCCAGCAGTTTAGGACAACTCTATGGCTACACCTTC.

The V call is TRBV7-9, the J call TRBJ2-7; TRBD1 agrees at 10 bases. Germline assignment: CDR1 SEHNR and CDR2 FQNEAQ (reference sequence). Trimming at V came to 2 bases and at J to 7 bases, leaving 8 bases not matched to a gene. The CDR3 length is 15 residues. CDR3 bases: TGTGCCAGCAGCTTATCGACAGGGGGCCTTAAGGAGCAGTACTTC. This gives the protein CASSLSTGGLKEQYF.

CDR3 sequence reads: CASASGLDYGYTF. CDR3 nucleotides: TGTGCCAGCGCCTCCGGACTAGACTATGGCTACACCTTC. The chain has TRBV27 and TRBJ1-2; D is unclear. Between the trimmed V and J ends, which lost 8 bases and 3 bases, there was a span of 13 bases. The CDR3 covers 13 residues. CDR1 and CDR2 from the germline V gene are MNHEY and SMNVEV (reference sequence).

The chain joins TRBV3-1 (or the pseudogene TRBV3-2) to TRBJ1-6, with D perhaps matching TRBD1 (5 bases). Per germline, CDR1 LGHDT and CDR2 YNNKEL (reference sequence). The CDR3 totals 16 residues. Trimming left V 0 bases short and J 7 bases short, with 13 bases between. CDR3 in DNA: TGTGCCAGCAGCCAAGATCCAGGGCGTCGGAATTCACCCCTCCACTTT. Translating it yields CASSQDPGRRNSPLHF.

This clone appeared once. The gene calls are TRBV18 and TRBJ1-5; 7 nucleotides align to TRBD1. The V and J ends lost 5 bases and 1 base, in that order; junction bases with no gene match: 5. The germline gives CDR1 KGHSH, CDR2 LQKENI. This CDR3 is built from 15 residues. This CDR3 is CASSSGGISNQPQHF. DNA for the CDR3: TGTGCCAGCTCATCAGGGGGGATCAGCAATCAGCCCCAGCATTTT.

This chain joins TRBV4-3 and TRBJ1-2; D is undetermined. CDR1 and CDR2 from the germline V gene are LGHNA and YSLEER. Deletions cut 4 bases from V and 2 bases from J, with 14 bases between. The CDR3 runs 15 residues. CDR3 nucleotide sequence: TGCGCCAGCAGCCCAGCTTTCCTTCAGAACTATGGCTACACCTTC. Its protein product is CASSPAFLQNYGYTF.

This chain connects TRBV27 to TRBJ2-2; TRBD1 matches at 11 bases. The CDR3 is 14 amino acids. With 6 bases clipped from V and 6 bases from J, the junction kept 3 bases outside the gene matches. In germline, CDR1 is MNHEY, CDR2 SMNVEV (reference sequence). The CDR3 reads CASSVGQGAGELFF. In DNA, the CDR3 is TGTGCCAGCAGCGTGGGACAGGGGGCCGGGGAGCTGTTTTTT.

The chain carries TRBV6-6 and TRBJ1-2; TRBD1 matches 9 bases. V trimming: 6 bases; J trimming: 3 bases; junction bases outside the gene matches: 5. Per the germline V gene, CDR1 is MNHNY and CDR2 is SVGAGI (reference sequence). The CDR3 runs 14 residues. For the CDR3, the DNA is TGTGCCAGCAGCCGGACAGGGGCGGACTATGGCTACACCTTC. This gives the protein CASSRTGADYGYTF.

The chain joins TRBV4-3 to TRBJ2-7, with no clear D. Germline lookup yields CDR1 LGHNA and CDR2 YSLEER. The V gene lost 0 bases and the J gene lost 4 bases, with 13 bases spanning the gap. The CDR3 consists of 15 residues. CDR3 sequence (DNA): TGCGCCAGCAGCCAAGATCAGGAGCCGCTTTACGAGCAGTACTTC. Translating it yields CASSQDQEPLYEQYF.

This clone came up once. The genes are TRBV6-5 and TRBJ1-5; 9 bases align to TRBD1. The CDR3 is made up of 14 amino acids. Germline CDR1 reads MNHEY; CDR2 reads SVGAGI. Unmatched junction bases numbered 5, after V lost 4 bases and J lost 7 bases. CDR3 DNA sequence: TGTGCCAGCAGTTCACAGGGGGCATGGCAGCCCCAGCATTTT. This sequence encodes CASSSQGAWQPQHF.